This TCR beta chain emerged from a study of T-cell memory formation after mild COVID-19 (dated by TCRdb to about 2021). Regarding the research as a whole: TCR sequence clusters from the two donors were largely donor specific. The cohort was made up of two young adult volunteers, one female and one male, who were previously healthy. In a couple of donors, T-cell clones that expanded and contracted after mild COVID-19 were tracked by sequencing TCRalpha and TCRbeta repertoires over time. Broader findings and caveats from the paper: SARS-CoV-2 specificity was not confirmed for the second-wave clones peaking on day 37. Balanced CD4/CD8 phenotypes were observed for clones contracting from day 15 to 85, whereas a bias towards CD4+ was observed for a second wave of clones expanding from day 15 to 37. Contracting CD4+ clones were found mainly in CM and EM memory subsets, while CD8+ clones were enriched in EMRA. Some responding clones were detected in pre-infection memory, which suggested that pre-existing cross-reactive memory T cells had joined the SARS-CoV-2 response. Only a couple of mild cases were covered in the study, and larger cohorts including severe cases with pre-infection samples were considered necessary.

Ficoll-Paque density gradient centrifugation was the method used to isolate PBMCs. About this clonotype: The target of this receptor is not known. Base qualities are missing; no much larger clone stands one base away.

V is pared back by 4 bases and J by 6 bases, with 5 bases lying between the germline termini. The cysteine opens and the phenylalanine closes a CDR3 of 11 amino acids. CDR3 DNA is the only sequence kept; it has 33 bases, read in frame from the first base. CDR1 and CDR2 (SGDLS, YYNGEE) derive from the germline V gene. This sample was sequenced with an Illumina NovaSeq 6000. cDNA libraries for TCRalpha and TCRbeta were prepared by 5'RACE using constant-segment primers, with sample barcodes and unique molecular identifiers added. Trizol reagent was used to extract RNA from every sample. Libraries were amplified in two PCR steps, with a second sample barcode and Illumina TruSeq adapters added in the second step. Libraries were sequenced on an Illumina NovaSeq with 2 x 150 bp paired-end reads. The study's processing was this. Demultiplexing of reads and collapsing into UMI-guided consensus sequences were performed with migec v1.2.7. Using mixcr v2.1.11, UMI consensuses were aligned to TRA and TRB V and J templates and then assembled into clonotypes. A clonotype was counted as expanded or contracted only if both edgeR and NoisET called the change significant, with noise models trained on biological replicates. For edgeR calls, a false discovery rate-adjusted p below 0.01 and a log2 fold-change threshold of 1 were applied. As an exploratory analysis of dynamics, max-normalized trajectories of the 1000 most abundant clonotypes were examined with PCA combined with hierarchical clustering. Separately sequenced CD4+ and CD8+ repertoires were used to assign the CD4 or CD8 phenotype of responding clones. The public sequencing data were trimmed at Q25 with fastp and processed into clonotypes with MiXCR by TCRdb, which kept only in-frame beta chains. Identical CDR3 proteins give one entry, which carries the most common genes and DNA. The V and J calls follow TCRdb's processing rather than the paper's. For this sample there are 450,000 to 650,000 distinct CDR3 sequences; about a sixth appear just once. About 11% of the sample lies in the top ten.

The sequence derives from an adult woman who had mild COVID-19 (a few samples of this study predate the infection). The sample titles of this study are shuffled in the database, so cell type and time point are left out; the donor was told from shared clones. The material sequenced was PBMCs or a T cell subset sorted from them (not recorded which). Recombination joined TRBV9 with TRBJ2-1; the D gene lacks a confident call. CDR3 region: CASSTPNEQFF. At the DNA level, the sequence is TGTGCCAGCAGCACCCCCAATGAGCAGTTCTTC.